This T cell receptor beta chain was identified in a study of a mutant IDH1 vaccine in newly diagnosed glioma. Profiling relied on immunoSEQ multiplex PCR, and the TCRdb table lists in-frame clones only, not all of them. The table has tens of thousands of clones, about four fifths seen once. Time point specified: baseline, week 1 (first vaccination visit). The treatment here: pre-vaccination baseline after standard-of-care therapy. This clone has a handful of counts. Other nucleotide sequences from this sample produce the same CDR3. Specimen: PBMCs, collected from a glioma patient treated with radiotherapy, temozolomide or both. The receptor was derived from a woman aged 50 to 65 with glioma.

The CDR3 loop reads CSVVRGTEAFF. DNA of the CDR3: TGCAGCGTTGTAAGGGGAACTGAAGCTTTCTTT. V is TRBV29-1 and J is TRBJ1-1; D perhaps matches TRBD1 (5 bases). The CDR3 length is 11 residues. V was trimmed by 4 bases and J by 5 bases, leaving 8 bases between them. CDR1 and CDR2 from the germline V gene are SQVTM and ANQGSEA.